This T cell receptor (beta chain) was profiled in a study of regulatory T cells in long-lasting Graves disease. Regarding the study as a whole: The analysis examined peripheral blood only and excluded thyroid tissue. Persistent cases favored TRBV28, TRBJ1-2 and TRBJ2-5.

This clonotype was seen more than once but under ten times. Its antigen is not known. The V gene lost 10 bases and the J gene lost 0 bases, with 16 bases spanning the gap. The CDR3 is 15 amino acids. Germline CDR1 is LNHDA and CDR2 is SQIVND (reference sequence). Time point described: newly diagnosed GD, antithyroid drugs for less than 3 months. The authors made the TCR library using RNA they extracted from PBMCs. Construction of the TCR beta libraries employed iRepertoire HTBI primers in conjunction with Arm-PCR of CDR3 regions. TCRdb analysed the multiplex PCR reads with MiXCR anew, one entry per CDR3 protein. Of over 200,000 distinct CDR3 sequences in the sample, 15% to 20% were seen once. Another study also made use of these data, one on T cells in Graves' hyperthyroidism and ophthalmopathy. That investigation notes: In the first-round RT-PCR of the TCR CDR3, the HTBI primer set was used. Also found in blood were most expanded thyroid clonotypes above 0.001.

The starting material was peripheral blood mononuclear cells (PBMCs), obtained at new diagnosis, from a patient treated with antithyroid drugs. The TCR comes from a woman between 25 and 40 years old with Graves disease. J is TRBJ1-3 and V is TRBV19, with D possibly matching TRBD1 (5 bases). DNA of the CDR3: TGTGCCACCTCTGACAGACACAACTCTGGAAACACCATATATTTT. Translation: CATSDRHNSGNTIYF.